This section outlines one T cell receptor beta chain sequence together with its context. The V end was cut by 0 bases, the J end by 0 bases, with 7 bases between. Germline lookup yields CDR1 SGHKS and CDR2 YYEKEE (reference sequence). The CDR3 is made up of 15 amino acids. Original handling: The authors estimated nucleated cell counts from reference gene primer amplification. Sequenced by immunoSEQ multiplex PCR; TCRdb stores in-frame clones only, minus some. The DNA was the basis for D and trimming; V, J and clone size are from that table. The table records roughly 250,000 clones, 80% to 85% of them present only once. These data are taken from a study of blood T cell repertoires in COVID-19. Study information: Material from acute and convalescent COVID-19 was sourced from the United States, Italy and Spain. Sources were T cells, B-cell-depleted T cells, or PBMCs; the material itself was cDNA or gDNA.

The TCR originated in a woman aged 55-70 years with active or convalescent COVID-19. Sequenced: peripheral blood. The gene calls are TRBV5-5 and TRBJ1-5; D gene unclear. CDR3 sequence: CASSLGANSNQPQHF. CDR3 DNA sequence: TGTGCCAGCAGCTTGGGTGCTAATAGCAATCAGCCCCAGCATTTT.